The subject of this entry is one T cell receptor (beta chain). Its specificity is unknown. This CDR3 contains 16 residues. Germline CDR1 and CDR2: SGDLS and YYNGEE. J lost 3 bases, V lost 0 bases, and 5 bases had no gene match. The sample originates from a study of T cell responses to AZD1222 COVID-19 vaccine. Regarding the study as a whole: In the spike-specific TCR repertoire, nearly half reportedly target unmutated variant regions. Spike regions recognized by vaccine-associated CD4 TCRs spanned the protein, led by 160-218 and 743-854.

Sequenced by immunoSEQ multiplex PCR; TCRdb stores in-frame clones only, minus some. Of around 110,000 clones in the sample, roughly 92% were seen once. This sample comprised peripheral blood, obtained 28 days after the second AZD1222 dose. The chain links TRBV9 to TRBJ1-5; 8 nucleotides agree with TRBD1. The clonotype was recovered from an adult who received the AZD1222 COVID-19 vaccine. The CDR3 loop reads CASSVGAGGVNQPQHF. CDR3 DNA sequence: TGTGCCAGCAGCGTAGGAGCAGGGGGCGTCAATCAGCCCCAGCATTTT.